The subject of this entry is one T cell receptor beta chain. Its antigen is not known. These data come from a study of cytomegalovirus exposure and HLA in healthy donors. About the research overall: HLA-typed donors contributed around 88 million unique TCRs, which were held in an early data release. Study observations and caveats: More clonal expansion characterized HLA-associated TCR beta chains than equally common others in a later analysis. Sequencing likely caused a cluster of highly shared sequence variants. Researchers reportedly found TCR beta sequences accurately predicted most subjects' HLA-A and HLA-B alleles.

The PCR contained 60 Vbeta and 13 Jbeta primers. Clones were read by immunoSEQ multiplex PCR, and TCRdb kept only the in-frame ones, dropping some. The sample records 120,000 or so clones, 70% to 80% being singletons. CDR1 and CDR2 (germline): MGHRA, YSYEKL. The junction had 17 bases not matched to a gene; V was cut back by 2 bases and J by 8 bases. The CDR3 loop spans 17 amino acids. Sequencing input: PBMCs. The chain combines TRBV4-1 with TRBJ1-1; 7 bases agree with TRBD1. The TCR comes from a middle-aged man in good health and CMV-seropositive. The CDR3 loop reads CASSQPKGGQPNGEAFF. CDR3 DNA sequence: TGCGCCAGCAGCCAACCCAAAGGGGGACAGCCGAATGGGGAAGCTTTCTTT.